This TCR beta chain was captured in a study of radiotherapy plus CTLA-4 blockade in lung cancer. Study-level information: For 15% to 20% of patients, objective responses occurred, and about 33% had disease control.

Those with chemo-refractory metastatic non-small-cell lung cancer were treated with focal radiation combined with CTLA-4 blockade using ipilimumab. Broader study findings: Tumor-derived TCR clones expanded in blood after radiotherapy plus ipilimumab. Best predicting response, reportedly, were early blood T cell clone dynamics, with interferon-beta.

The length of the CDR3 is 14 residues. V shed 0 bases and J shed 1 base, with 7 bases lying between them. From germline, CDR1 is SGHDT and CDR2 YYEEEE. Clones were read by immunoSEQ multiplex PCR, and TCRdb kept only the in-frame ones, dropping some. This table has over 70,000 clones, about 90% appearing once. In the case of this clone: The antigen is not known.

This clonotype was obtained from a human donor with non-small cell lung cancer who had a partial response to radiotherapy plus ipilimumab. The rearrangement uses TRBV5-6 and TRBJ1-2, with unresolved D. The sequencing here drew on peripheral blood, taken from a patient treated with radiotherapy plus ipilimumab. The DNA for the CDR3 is TGTGCCAGCAGCTTGGAGTGGAGTAACTATGGCTACACCTTC. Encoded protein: CASSLEWSNYGYTF.